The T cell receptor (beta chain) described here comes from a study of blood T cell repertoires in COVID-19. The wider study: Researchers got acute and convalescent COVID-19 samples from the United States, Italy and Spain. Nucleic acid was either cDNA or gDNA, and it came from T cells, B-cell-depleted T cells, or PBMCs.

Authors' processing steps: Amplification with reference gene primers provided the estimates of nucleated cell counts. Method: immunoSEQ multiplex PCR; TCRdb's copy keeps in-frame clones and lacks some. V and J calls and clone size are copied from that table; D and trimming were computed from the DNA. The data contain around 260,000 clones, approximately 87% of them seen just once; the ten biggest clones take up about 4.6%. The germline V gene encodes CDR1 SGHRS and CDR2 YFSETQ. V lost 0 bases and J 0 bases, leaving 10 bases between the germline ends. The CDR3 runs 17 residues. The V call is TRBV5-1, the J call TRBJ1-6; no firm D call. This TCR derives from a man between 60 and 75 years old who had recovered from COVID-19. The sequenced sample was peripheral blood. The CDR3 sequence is CASSLGGISSYNSPLHF. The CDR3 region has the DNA TGCGCCAGCAGCTTGGGCGGGATCAGCTCCTATAATTCACCCCTCCACTTT.